This T cell receptor beta chain is drawn from a study of PD-L1 blockade in urothelial cancer. Sample time point: pretreatment peripheral blood. Germline CDR1 reads SGHRS; CDR2 reads YFSETQ. Between the trimmed V and J ends, which lost 3 bases and 2 bases, there was a span of 12 bases. This CDR3 has 15 residues. Measured with immunoSEQ multiplex PCR; TCRdb has only the in-frame clones, and not every one. The sample has tens of thousands of clones; roughly 81% are singletons. The chain carries TRBV5-1 and TRBJ1-5, with D maybe TRBD1 (5 bases). This clonotype originated in a man aged 70 or older with urothelial cancer. The sequenced sample was PBMCs, obtained around atezolizumab (anti-PD-L1) treatment. The CDR3 nucleotides are TGCGCCAGCAGCTCGTCGGGGGATGGCAATCAGCCCCAGCATTTT. Protein product: CASSSSGDGNQPQHF. Combining the CDR3 with reference TRBV5-1 and TRBJ1-5 gives the whole variable domain KAGVTQTPRYLIKTRGQQVTLSCSPISGHRSVSWYQQTPGQGLQFLFEYFSETQRNKGNFPGRFSGRQFSNSRSEMNVSTLELGDSALYLCASSSSGDGNQPQHFGDGTRLSIL.